Presented here are 27 T cell receptor beta chains from one specimen sequenced in a study of blood T cells in healthy people across ages. A sample-barcoded 5' primer and a J-beta primer mix were used in a second PCR of roughly 7 to 11 cycles. TCRdb independently ran MiXCR on the 5' RACE reads; one entry per CDR3 protein. The sample yields 1 million to 1.2 million distinct CDR3 sequences, 30% to 40% seen once. Sequenced sample: blood. The receptors here all came from a man between 18 and 29 years old in good health.

This clonotype was seen ten or more times. This chain links TRBV6-2 or TRBV6-3 with TRBJ2-5; the D is unclear. V was cut by 2 bases and J by 1 base, with 5 bases left in between. Germline CDR1 is MNHEY and CDR2 is SVGEGT. This CDR3 spans 13 amino acids. The CDR3 reads CASSYTAQETQYF. Here the CDR3 DNA reads TGTGCCAGCAGTTACACAGCCCAAGAGACCCAGTACTTC.

The chain's CDR3 is CASSWTVDYGYTF. The CDR3, as DNA: TGTGCCAGCAGTTGGACAGTCGACTATGGCTACACCTTC. The chain carries TRBV28 and TRBJ1-2; TRBD1 is a possible D gene (6 bases). CDR1 MDHEN and CDR2 SYDVKM come from the germline V gene. The CDR3 covers 13 residues. V lost 4 bases to trimming and J lost 3 bases, with 9 bases between them.

This clonotype was picked up a small number of times. V is TRBV7-9 and J is TRBJ2-4; D may be TRBD1 (5 bases). The DNA end is more similar to TRBJ2-7, so the J call may be wrong. The CDR3 length is 13 residues. CDR1 is SEHNR, CDR2 FQNEAQ, per germline (reference sequence). The chain's CDR3 is CASSFWQGNEQYF. CDR3 coding DNA: TGTGCCAGCAGCTTTTGGCAGGGTAACGAGCAGTACTTC.

The chain recombines TRBV12-3 or TRBV12-4 with TRBJ2-4; D gene ambiguous. This CDR3 spans 16 amino acids. Trimming took off 6 bases at V and 0 bases at J, with 15 bases between the two ends. The CDR3 DNA is TGTGCCAGCAGCTCTTTTTCTTCTCTAGCCAAAAACATTCAGTACTTC. Translation: CASSSFSSLAKNIQYF.

This clonotype showed up just a few times. The V gene is TRBV4-1, the J gene TRBJ1-1; no firm D call. Trimming shortened V by 0 bases and J by 5 bases, and 13 bases separated the two germline ends. Germline CDR1 reads MGHRA; CDR2 reads YSYEKL. The CDR3 loop spans 15 amino acids. This CDR3 reads CASSQDFGLRTEAFF. DNA for the CDR3: TGCGCCAGCAGCCAAGATTTTGGATTAAGGACTGAAGCTTTCTTT.

The V gene is TRBV4-1, the J gene TRBJ2-5, with D possibly being TRBD2 (6 bases). The CDR3 is 14 amino acids. Trimming took off 3 bases at V and 5 bases at J, with 13 bases between the two ends. Germline values: CDR1 MGHRA, CDR2 YSYEKL. CDR3 coding DNA: TGCGCCAGCAGCCAGGAGACTAGTTTCGAGACCCAGTACTTC. Translating gives CASSQETSFETQYF.

A word on this clonotype: The junction departs from the called germline gene at one end, perhaps through a read error. The chain employs TRBV12-3 or TRBV12-4 and TRBJ2-1; D ambiguous. This CDR3 is 15 amino acids long. The CDR3 spells CTSSFIKLSYNEQFF. CDR3 nucleotides: TGTACCAGCAGTTTCATCAAGTTATCCTACAATGAGCAGTTCTTC.

The chain joins TRBV5-6 to TRBJ2-2; D is undetermined. Germline CDR1 reads SGHDT; CDR2 reads YYEEEE. The germline V and J ends were trimmed by 4 bases and 6 bases, with 10 bases remaining between them. The CDR3 loop spans 13 amino acids. The CDR3 DNA sequence: TGTGCCAGCAGCGTGGTGAGCCCCGGGGAGCTGTTTTTT. Encoded protein: CASSVVSPGELFF.

The genes are TRBV20-1 and TRBJ2-3; D is perhaps TRBD1 or TRBD2 (5 bases each). Per the germline V gene, CDR1 is DFQATT and CDR2 is SNEGSKA (reference sequence). V was clipped by 3 bases and J by 1 base, with 14 bases between them. The CDR3 spans 15 residues. For the CDR3, the DNA is TGCAGTGCTAGTTCGTATAGGGGAGGCACAGATACGCAGTATTTT. It codes for CSASSYRGGTDTQYF.

This clonotype was observed a handful of times. This sequence joins TRBV12-5 and TRBJ2-1; 8 nucleotides agree with TRBD2. CDR1 and CDR2 from the germline V gene are LGHNT and FRNRAP. With V trimmed by 10 bases and J by 3 bases, 8 bases remained unmatched. This CDR3 has 14 residues. Here the CDR3 reads CANRGGLSYNEQFF. The CDR3 DNA reads TGTGCTAATCGCGGGGGGCTCAGCTACAATGAGCAGTTCTTC.

This clonotype has a handful of counts. The J gene is TRBJ1-5, the V gene TRBV7-2; no definite D call. Germline values: CDR1 SGHTA, CDR2 FQGNSA. Trimming left V 2 bases short and J 5 bases short, with 13 bases between. The CDR3 length is 15 residues. The CDR3 DNA reads TGTGCCAGCAGCTTATATGCTTCGGAGGATCAGCCCCAGCATTTT. Translating it yields CASSLYASEDQPQHF.

Note on this clonotype: Given a much more abundant clone one base away, this may be a read error. The CDR3 reads CASSVARDDGYTF. The CDR3 nucleotides read TGTGCCAGCAGCGTAGCAAGAGACGATGGCTACACCTTC. J is TRBJ1-2 and V is TRBV9; D is unclear. From germline, CDR1 is SGDLS and CDR2 YYNGEE. V was shortened by 0 bases and J by 6 bases, with 9 bases between the two germline ends. The CDR3 runs to 13 residues.

V and J are TRBV27 and TRBJ1-5; TRBD1 might be the D (6 bases). The V end was cut by 6 bases, the J end by 5 bases, with 14 bases between. The CDR3 totals 14 residues. Germline V CDR1 and CDR2: MNHEY, SMNVEV (reference sequence). CDR3 loop: CASSTTGSDQPQHF. The CDR3 nucleotides read TGTGCCAGCAGCACGACAGGAAGCGATCAGCCCCAGCATTTT.

The chain joins TRBV18 to TRBJ2-3, with D unresolved. V was clipped by 3 bases and J by 0 bases, with 10 bases between them. CDR1 is KGHSH, CDR2 LQKENI, per germline. The CDR3 covers 15 residues. For the CDR3, the DNA is TGTGCCAGCTCACCGACGGCCGCTAGCACAGATACGCAGTATTTT. The encoded protein is CASSPTAASTDTQYF. Full variable domain (remainder filled in from reference TRBV18 and TRBJ2-3): NAGVMQNPRHLVRRRGQEARLRCSPMKGHSHVYWYRQLPEEGLKFMVYLQKENIIDESGMPKERFSAEFPKEGPSILRIQQVVRGDSAAYFCASSPTAASTDTQYFGPGTRLTVL.

The rearrangement uses TRBV4-2 and TRBJ1-4; D might be TRBD1 (5 bases). The CDR3 sequence is 16 residues long. V lost 4 bases and J lost 8, with 20 bases in between. CDR1 is LGHNA, CDR2 YNFKEQ, per germline. The DNA for the CDR3 is TGTGCCAGCAGCCTTCTTTTACAGGAGGTTGGGGAAAAACTGTTTTTT. It specifies CASSLLLQEVGEKLFF.

The chain combines TRBV29-1 with TRBJ2-1, with TRBD1 matching 11 bases. The junction had 4 bases not matched to a gene; V was cut back by 6 bases and J by 3 bases. CDR1 SQVTM and CDR2 ANQGSEA come from the germline V gene. This CDR3 contains 14 residues. CDR3 DNA sequence: TGCAGCGTGCCGGGGACAGGGGGCTACAATGAGCAGTTCTTC. It is translated as CSVPGTGGYNEQFF.

V is TRBV5-5 and J is TRBJ1-4, with D possibly being TRBD1 (6 bases). V lost 3 bases and J lost 8, with 14 bases in between. Germline CDR1 reads SGHKS; CDR2 reads YYEKEE (reference sequence). The CDR3 is 14 amino acids. In nucleotides, the CDR3 is TGTGCCAGCAGCTCCACCCCGGGGGGCGAAAAACTGTTTTTT. Its translation is CASSSTPGGEKLFF.

The chain recombines TRBV12-3 or TRBV12-4 with TRBJ1-1; D gene ambiguous. This CDR3 comprises 13 residues. With 5 bases removed from V and 4 bases from J, the gap between germline ends came to 11 bases. For the CDR3, the DNA is TGTGCCAGCAGTCCGAGTGGGCTCACTGAAGCTTTCTTT. This sequence encodes CASSPSGLTEAFF.

The chain couples TRBV7-3 to TRBJ2-3; 8 nucleotides align to TRBD1. The CDR3 is 16 amino acids. After removal of 2 bases from V and 1 base from J, the junction contained 5 bases not matched to a gene. Germline values: CDR1 SGHTA, CDR2 FQGTGA. CDR3 amino acids: CASSLSPDRGTDTQYF. The CDR3 bases are TGTGCCAGCAGCTTATCACCGGACAGGGGCACAGATACGCAGTATTTT.

This clonotype has more than one count but fewer than ten. The chain has TRBV20-1 and TRBJ2-7, with 13 bases lining up with TRBD2. V shed 3 bases, J shed 2 bases, and the junction held 1 base outside the gene matches. Germline-derived CDR1 and CDR2 are DFQATT and SNEGSKA (reference sequence). The CDR3 extends over 14 amino acids. Written as DNA, the CDR3 is TGCAGTGCTAGGACTAGCGGGGGGCCCTACGAGCAGTACTTC. This translates into CSARTSGGPYEQYF.

The table lists this clonotype with many counts. The rearrangement links TRBV11-2 to TRBJ1-1; 9 bases are a match to TRBD1. V lost 5 bases, J lost 3 bases, and 19 bases stayed unmatched. This CDR3 comprises 19 residues. Germline CDR1 reads SGHAT; CDR2 reads FQNNGV. The CDR3, as DNA: TGTGCCAGCAGCCCAAACAGGGGGCGCGGTGAAAAGGAGGACACTGAAGCTTTCTTT. Protein sequence: CASSPNRGRGEKEDTEAFF.

The chain has TRBV6-2 or TRBV6-3 and TRBJ2-1; D could derive from TRBD1 or TRBD2 (5 bases each). Gene TRBJ2-7 matches the end of the DNA better, so the J call may be wrong. Germline CDR1 MNHEY, CDR2 SVGEGT. The CDR3 loop spans 15 amino acids. For the CDR3, the DNA is TGTGCCAGCAGTTCCGGACGGGGACCTTACAATGAGCAGTACTTC. It is translated as CASSSGRGPYNEQYF.

About this clonotype: A much larger clone lies one base from this, so it may be a read error. The CDR3: CGARTGTDYGYTF. CDR3 DNA sequence: TGCGGCGCCCGGACCGGGACAGACTATGGCTACACCTTC. The J gene is TRBJ1-2, the V gene TRBV29-1; 7 bases are a match to TRBD1. The CDR3 has 13 amino acids. The germline V gene encodes CDR1 SQVTM and CDR2 ANQGSEA.

There are a few counts of this clonotype. The chain uses TRBV6-6 and TRBJ2-3; D possibly corresponds to TRBD2 (5 bases). CDR3 length: 15 residues. The germline V and J ends were trimmed by 0 bases and 4 bases, with 11 bases remaining between them. Per germline, CDR1 MNHNY and CDR2 SVGAGI (reference sequence). Here the CDR3 DNA reads TGTGCCAGCAGTTACTCGAGTGGGAGAGCAGATACGCAGTATTTT. Its protein is CASSYSSGRADTQYF.

This chain links TRBV5-6 with TRBJ1-2, with D perhaps TRBD1 (5 bases). This CDR3 comprises 16 residues. V was clipped by 6 bases and J by 6 bases, with 24 bases between them. Germline lookup yields CDR1 SGHDT and CDR2 YYEEEE. The CDR3 DNA reads as TGTGCCAGCACCGTATGGTACAGGCGTTGGGTCCATGGCTACACCTTC. Translating gives CASTVWYRRWVHGYTF.

This clonotype was counted only a few times. The chain links TRBV4-2 to TRBJ2-1; possibly TRBD2 for D (6 bases). The V gene lost 2 bases and the J gene lost 5 bases, with 13 bases spanning the gap. The germline V gene has CDR1 LGHNA and CDR2 YNFKEQ. The CDR3 is 15 residues long. CDR3 in amino acids: CASSQITGTHNEQFF. CDR3 in DNA: TGTGCCAGCAGCCAAATTACCGGGACTCACAATGAGCAGTTCTTC.

This clonotype has a single count. The chain is built from TRBV6-1 and TRBJ2-1, with 10 bases matching TRBD1. The germline V gene has CDR1 MNHNS and CDR2 SASEGT. This CDR3 is built from 15 residues. The junction had 11 bases not matched to a gene; V was cut back by 2 bases and J by 13 bases. Here the CDR3 DNA reads TGTGCCAGCAGTGAACCCGGACAGGGGGTGAAGACCCAGTTCTTC. Residues: CASSEPGQGVKTQFF.